The clone carrying this T cell receptor (beta chain) appeared a single time. Its antigen is currently unknown. These data originate in a study of OX40 agonist ivuxolimab in advanced cancers. Assay: immunoSEQ multiplex PCR; the TCRdb copy retains only in-frame clones and omits some. The sample contains more than 10,000 clones, 84% of which appear only once. Broader study findings: Expansion of clones was among the lowest in partial responders at 0.1-3.0 mg/kg.

Germline CDR1 is MDHEN and CDR2 is SYDVKM. V lost 6 bases, J lost 4 bases, and 7 bases stayed unmatched. The CDR3 loop spans 15 amino acids. The gene calls are TRBV28 and TRBJ2-1; 9 bases agree with TRBD1. Here the sequenced sample was CD4+ or CD8+ T cells sorted from blood, taken in a trial of the OX40 agonist ivuxolimab. This TCR was recovered from an adult with an advanced solid tumor such as melanoma, head and neck, liver or kidney cancer. CDR3 in DNA: TGTGCCAGCAGCACAACCGGGACAGGGTACAATGAGCAGTTCTTC. As protein: CASSTTGTGYNEQFF.